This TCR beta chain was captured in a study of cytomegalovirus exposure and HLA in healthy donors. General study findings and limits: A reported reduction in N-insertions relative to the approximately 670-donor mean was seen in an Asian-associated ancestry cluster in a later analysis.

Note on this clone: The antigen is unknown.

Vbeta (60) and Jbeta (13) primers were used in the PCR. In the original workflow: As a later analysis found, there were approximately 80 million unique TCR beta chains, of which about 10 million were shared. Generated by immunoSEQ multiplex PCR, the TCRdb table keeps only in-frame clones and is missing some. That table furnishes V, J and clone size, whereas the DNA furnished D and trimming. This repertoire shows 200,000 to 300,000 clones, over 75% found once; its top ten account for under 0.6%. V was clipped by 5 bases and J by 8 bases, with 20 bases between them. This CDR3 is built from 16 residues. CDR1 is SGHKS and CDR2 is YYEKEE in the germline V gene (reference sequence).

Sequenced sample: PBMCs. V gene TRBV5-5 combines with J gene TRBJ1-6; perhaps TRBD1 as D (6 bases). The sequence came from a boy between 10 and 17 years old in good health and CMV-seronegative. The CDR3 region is CASRGMDSKEDSPLHF. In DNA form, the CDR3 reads TGTGCCAGCAGAGGGATGGACAGTAAGGAGGATTCACCCCTCCACTTT. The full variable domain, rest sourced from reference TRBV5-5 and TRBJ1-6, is DAGVTQSPTHLIKTRGQQVTLRCSPISGHKSVSWYQQVLGQGPQFIFQYYEKEERGRGNFPDRFSARQFPNYSSELNVNALLLGDSALYLCASRGMDSKEDSPLHFGNGTRLTVT.